The TCR beta chain under discussion was sequenced for a study of cytomegalovirus exposure and HLA in healthy donors. For the study at large: Earlier findings included over 90 million unique TCR beta sequences obtained from 150 million to 200 million T cells. Within an early data release were tens of millions of unique TCRs drawn from HLA-typed donors. Study-wide points: The records held CMV serostatus as the only immune exposure information. Previously analyzed data showed that most TCR beta V segments were productive at a frequency of about 90% or about 30%.

To note about this clone: Its antigen remains unidentified.

In the PCR, 60 Vbeta and 13 Jbeta primers were used. This table comes from immunoSEQ multiplex PCR, and its TCRdb copy is limited to in-frame clones, with some not included. Of 250,000 to 350,000 clones in the sample, around two thirds were seen once. V lost 2 bases to trimming and J lost 4 bases, with 11 bases between them. Germline V gene sequence: CDR1 KGHSH, CDR2 LQKENI. This CDR3 spans 15 amino acids. What was sequenced was PBMCs. This clonotype was obtained from a female donor in good health and CMV-seronegative. The rearrangement links TRBV18 to TRBJ2-2, with D maybe TRBD1 (5 bases). This chain's CDR3 is CASSPAGRSTGELFF. The CDR3 nucleotides read TGTGCCAGCTCACCAGCAGGGCGATCCACCGGGGAGCTGTTTTTT.